These 20 T cell receptor beta chains came from one sample sequenced in a study of blood T cell repertoires in COVID-19. TCRdb's copy holds only in-frame clones and misses some; the assay was immunoSEQ multiplex PCR. Found here are fewer than 200,000 clones, around 80% of them singletons; the top ten hold more than 7%. The sample taken for sequencing was peripheral blood. These receptors all stem from a woman aged 80 or over with active or convalescent COVID-19.

This clone came up many times. The chain links TRBV25-1 to TRBJ2-2, with D perhaps TRBD1 (6 bases). The V end lost 5 bases, the J end lost 0 bases, and 10 bases lay between the germline ends. Per germline, CDR1 MGHDK and CDR2 SYGVNS. CDR3 length equals 15 residues. CDR3 sequence: CASSRQAANTGELFF. DNA of the CDR3: TGTGCCAGCAGTAGACAGGCAGCGAACACCGGGGAGCTGTTTTTT. Drawing the rest from reference TRBV25-1 and TRBJ2-2, the complete variable domain is EADIYQTPRYLVIGTGKKITLECSQTMGHDKMYWYQQDPGMELHLIHYSYGVNSTEKGDLSSESTVSRIRTEHFPLTLESARPSHTSQYLCASSRQAANTGELFFGEGSRLTVL.

The chain has TRBV10-1 and TRBJ1-2; D is perhaps TRBD1 (5 bases). The ends were cut back, 0 bases at V and 6 bases at J, with 8 bases in the middle. Germline CDR1 is WNHNN and CDR2 is SYGVQD (reference sequence). CDR3 size: 13 residues. CDR3 residues: CASSESGGNGYTF. For the CDR3, the DNA is TGCGCCAGCAGTGAGTCGGGGGGGAATGGCTACACCTTC.

This clone was observed a handful of times. V and J are TRBV4-1 and TRBJ1-4, with D possibly matching TRBD1 (6 bases). The CDR3 consists of 15 residues. The V gene lost 4 bases and the J gene lost 6 bases, with 15 bases spanning the gap. The germline V gene encodes CDR1 MGHRA and CDR2 YSYEKL. The CDR3 nucleotides read TGCGCCAGCAGCCCAGGGGACGTCCCTTATGAAAAACTGTTTTTT. This encodes CASSPGDVPYEKLFF.

CDR3 sequence reads: CAWSTGQGPYEQYF. The DNA for the CDR3 is TGTGCCTGGAGCACGGGACAGGGGCCCTACGAGCAGTACTTC. The chain couples TRBV30 to TRBJ2-7; TRBD1 agrees at 10 bases. CDR3 length: 14 amino acids. The J segment lost 2 bases and the V segment lost 3 bases, leaving 4 bases of the junction unmatched. From germline, CDR1 is GTSNPN and CDR2 SVGIG (reference sequence).

The CDR3 sequence: CASSVQGYDTYEQYF. In nucleotides, the CDR3 is TGTGCCAGCTCAGTTCAGGGATATGATACCTACGAGCAGTACTTC. The rearrangement uses TRBV18 and TRBJ2-7; possible D gene TRBD1, 5 bases. The CDR3 sequence is 15 residues long. Trimming stripped 5 bases from V and 2 bases from J, with 16 bases between. Germline lookup yields CDR1 KGHSH and CDR2 LQKENI.

The CDR3 DNA reads as TGTGCCACCTCATCGACAGGACAGTATAATGAAAAACTGTTTTTT. Amino acids: CATSSTGQYNEKLFF. This rearrangement joins TRBV7-8 to TRBJ1-4, with D perhaps matching TRBD1 (6 bases). Germline V gene lookup returns CDR1 SGHVS and CDR2 FQNEAQ. The CDR3 totals 15 residues. The ends were cut back, 10 bases at V and 4 bases at J, with 19 bases in the middle.

The chain has TRBV12-3 or TRBV12-4 and TRBJ2-5; D possibly corresponds to TRBD1 (5 bases). Trimming took off 2 bases at V and 3 bases at J, with 7 bases between the two ends. This CDR3 has 13 amino acids. The CDR3 protein is CASSLFREETQYF. The CDR3 coding sequence is TGTGCCAGCAGTTTATTCAGGGAAGAGACCCAGTACTTC.

The V gene is TRBV27, the J gene TRBJ2-1; TRBD2 matches at 8 bases. Germline V CDR1 and CDR2: MNHEY, SMNVEV (reference sequence). The CDR3 is 15 residues long. After removal of 8 bases from V and 1 base from J, the junction contained 7 bases not matched to a gene. This chain's CDR3 is CASGLRGGSYNEQFF. In DNA, the CDR3 is TGTGCCAGCGGCCTCCGGGGGGGTTCCTACAATGAGCAGTTCTTC.

V is TRBV18 and J is TRBJ2-5, with a weak D call TRBD1 (5 bases). V was trimmed by 6 bases and J by 1 base, leaving 12 bases between them. Germline V gene data show CDR1 as KGHSH and CDR2 as LQKENI. The CDR3 spans 14 residues. CDR3 in amino acids: CASSEGAFQETQYF. The CDR3 bases are TGTGCCAGCTCGGAAGGGGCATTCCAAGAGACCCAGTACTTC.

The chain combines TRBV5-6 with TRBJ2-4, with D tentatively TRBD1 (5 bases). There are 13 residues in the CDR3. V lost 2 bases and J 7 bases, leaving 10 bases between the germline ends. In germline, CDR1 is SGHDT, CDR2 YYEEEE. In DNA, the CDR3 is TGTGCCAGCAGCTTCGACAGAAGGAACATTCAGTACTTC. It is translated as CASSFDRRNIQYF.

This chain's CDR3 is CASSPQGTGELFF. In nucleotides, the CDR3 is TGTGCCAGCAGCCCACAGGGTACCGGGGAGCTGTTTTTT. The chain joins TRBV5-4 to TRBJ2-2; maybe TRBD1 (6 bases). The length of the CDR3 is 13 residues. V was trimmed by 4 bases and J by 5 bases, leaving 9 bases between them. Looked up from germline, CDR1 is SGHNT and CDR2 is YYREEE (reference sequence).

In this sample, this clone turned up a few times. This chain links TRBV7-8 with TRBJ2-5; TRBD2 agrees at 7 bases. The germline V gene encodes CDR1 SGHVS and CDR2 FQNEAQ. The CDR3 is 18 residues long. V was clipped by 1 base and J by 2 bases; unmatched bases: 13. Here the CDR3 reads CASSLEGTLTSIQETQYF. As DNA, the CDR3 is TGTGCCAGCAGCTTAGAAGGAACCTTGACTAGCATACAAGAGACCCAGTACTTC.

Concerning this clone itself: The same CDR3 arises from other DNA sequences in this sample as well. The chain recombines TRBV11-2 with TRBJ1-3; tentatively, D is TRBD1 (5 bases). V lost 5 bases to trimming and J lost 0 bases, with 8 bases between them. Germline V gene data show CDR1 as SGHAT and CDR2 as FQNNGV. The CDR3 runs to 14 residues. Written as DNA, the CDR3 is TGTGCCAGCAGCGCCCAGGGCTCTGGAAACACCATATATTTT. Translating gives CASSAQGSGNTIYF.

This clone was seen a few times. One end of the junction does not line up with germline, which may come from a read error. This chain joins TRBV7-9 and TRBJ2-7; D is uncertain. The germline CDR1 and CDR2 sequences are SEHNR and FQNEAQ (reference sequence). CDR3 length: 14 residues. DNA for the CDR3: TGTGCCAGCACCTTAGGATCCGGTTCCTACGAGCAGTACTTC. Its translation is CASTLGSGSYEQYF.

This chain connects TRBV2 to TRBJ1-6, with 9 bases matching TRBD1. This CDR3 is 14 amino acids long. Looked up from germline, CDR1 is SNHLY and CDR2 is FYNNEI. With V trimmed by 5 bases and J by 9 bases, 5 bases remained unmatched. CDR3 in amino acids: CASSPGTGLSPLHF. The CDR3 bases are TGTGCCAGCAGTCCCGGGACAGGGCTTTCACCCCTCCACTTT.

The chain employs TRBV6-5 and TRBJ1-3; D uncertain. Between the trimmed V and J ends, which lost 0 bases and 2 bases, there was a span of 11 bases. Germline V gives CDR1 MNHEY, CDR2 SVGAGI. There are 16 residues in the CDR3. The CDR3 region has the DNA TGTGCCAGCAGTTACTCGTCACTGGTACCTGGAAACACCATATATTTT. Protein product: CASSYSSLVPGNTIYF.

This clone was observed a handful of times. The chain recombines TRBV6-5 with TRBJ1-2, with TRBD1 as a possible D gene (5 bases). Germline CDR1 is MNHEY and CDR2 is SVGAGI. The CDR3 is 14 residues long. Trimming removed 7 bases from V and 2 bases from J, with 14 bases in between. The CDR3 is CASTKAGINYGYTF. CDR3 coding DNA: TGTGCCAGCACGAAGGCAGGGATCAACTATGGCTACACCTTC.

The chain uses TRBV19 and TRBJ1-1; D is perhaps TRBD1 (5 bases). The CDR3 runs to 14 residues. Trimming took off 2 bases at V and 1 base at J, with 8 bases between the two ends. Germline V gene data show CDR1 as LNHDA and CDR2 as SQIVND (reference sequence). The CDR3: CASSIWGSNTEAFF. CDR3 bases: TGTGCCAGTAGTATATGGGGCTCGAACACTGAAGCTTTCTTT.

This chain links TRBV11-2 with TRBJ2-5; D not resolved. V shed 2 bases and J shed 5 bases, with 6 bases lying between them. CDR1 is SGHAT, CDR2 FQNNGV, per germline. This CDR3 has 12 residues. The CDR3 spells CASSLLTETQYF. In DNA, the CDR3 is TGTGCCAGCAGCTTACTTACTGAGACCCAGTACTTC.

This sequence joins TRBV7-7 and TRBJ2-2; 10 nucleotides line up with TRBD1. CDR1 and CDR2 from the germline V gene are SSHAT and FNYEAQ (reference sequence). This CDR3 is built from 15 residues. CDR3 sequence: CASRPGTGDTGELFF. Written as DNA, the CDR3 is TGTGCTAGCCGTCCCGGGACAGGGGACACCGGGGAGCTGTTTTTT.